This T cell receptor (beta chain) was captured by sequencing in a study of T-cell memory formation after mild COVID-19. Study outcomes and limitations: CM and EM subsets held most contracting CD4+ clones; EMRA held CD8+ ones.

TCRdb reprocessed the 5' RACE reads via MiXCR and lists one record per CDR3 protein. The repertoire holds under 250,000 distinct CDR3 sequences, with roughly 15% as singletons. Trimming left V 1 base short and J 5 bases short, with 9 bases between. Germline V gives CDR1 LGHNA, CDR2 YSLEER. The CDR3 sequence is 14 residues long. This clonotype occurred a few times. The antigen remains unidentified. The rearrangement uses TRBV4-3 and TRBJ2-1; D perhaps matches TRBD1 (5 bases). The clonotype comes from an adult woman who had mild COVID-19 (a few samples of this study predate the infection). Cell type and time point are not known. Source material: PBMCs or a T cell subset sorted from them (not recorded which). The CDR3 spells CASSQVGADNEQFF. The DNA for the CDR3 is TGCGCCAGCAGCCAAGTTGGGGCAGACAATGAGCAGTTCTTC.